These 31 T cell receptor beta chains came from one sample sequenced in a study of shared clonotypes between healthy human individuals. Clones were read by immunoSEQ multiplex PCR, and TCRdb kept only the in-frame ones, dropping some. The sample includes approximately 470,000 clones, 70% to 80% of them seen just once. Material for sequencing was PBMCs. The receptors originated from a middle-aged woman in good health. Some clones in this sample may be carry-over from other donors' samples.

The rearrangement uses TRBV28 and TRBJ1-1; D is unresolved. The CDR3 has 14 amino acids. CDR1 MDHEN and CDR2 SYDVKM come from the germline V gene. V lost 1 base and J 3 bases, leaving 9 bases between the germline ends. Written as DNA, the CDR3 is TGTGCCAGCAGTTTATTGGCCGGATACACTGAAGCTTTCTTT. This codes for CASSLLAGYTEAFF.

This clone was seen only once. One end of the junction fails to match germline, which may point to a read error. Other DNA sequences in this specimen translate into the identical CDR3. This chain links TRBV18 with TRBJ2-3, with D perhaps assigned TRBD1 or TRBD2 (6 bases each). Germline CDR1 reads KGHSH; CDR2 reads LQKENI. This CDR3 has 14 residues. DNA of the CDR3: TGTGCTAGCTCACCTATGGGGGGCGCAGATACGCAGTATTTT. It encodes CASSPMGGADTQYF.

The sample holds a few counts of this clone. The chain uses TRBV7-8 and TRBJ2-1; tentative D call: TRBD2 (5 bases). Germline CDR1 is SGHVS and CDR2 is FQNEAQ. The CDR3 contains 12 residues. The germline V and J ends were trimmed by 3 bases and 7 bases, with 7 bases remaining between them. DNA of the CDR3: TGTGCCAGCAGCTTGAGGAGGAATGAGCAGTTCTTC. Its translation: CASSLRRNEQFF.

The chain has TRBV7-9 and TRBJ2-1; TRBD2 matches 11 bases. Looked up from germline, CDR1 is SEHNR and CDR2 is FQNEAQ (reference sequence). V gave up 9 bases and J gave up 4 bases; unmatched junction bases: 5. CDR3 length: 14 amino acids. In DNA form, the CDR3 reads TGTGCCAGTGATACTAGCGGGAGTTACAATGAGCAGTTCTTC. Encoded protein: CASDTSGSYNEQFF.

The chain joins TRBV7-2 to TRBJ2-3; TRBD2 agrees at 9 bases. There are 15 residues in the CDR3. Trimming removed 1 base from V and 1 base from J; junction bases left unmatched: 0. Germline assignment: CDR1 SGHTA and CDR2 FQGNSA. CDR3 coding DNA: TGTGCCAGCAGCTTAGGGACTAGCGGCACAGATACGCAGTATTTT. This gives the protein CASSLGTSGTDTQYF.

The chain employs TRBV4-1 and TRBJ2-5; D ambiguous. Near its end, the DNA agrees better with TRBJ2-7, so the J call may be wrong. Germline V gene data show CDR1 as MGHRA and CDR2 as YSYEKL. The CDR3 runs to 15 residues. For the CDR3, the DNA is TGCGCCAGCAGCGCCCCGGAGACAAACTCCTACGAGCAGTACTTC. This gives the protein CASSAPETNSYEQYF.

The CDR3 loop is CASSPYRERVYEQYF. In DNA, the CDR3 is TGTGCCAGCAGTCCCTACCGGGAGCGGGTTTACGAGCAGTACTTC. The chain joins TRBV28 to TRBJ2-7; D possibly corresponds to TRBD2 (6 bases). The CDR3 consists of 15 residues. With 5 bases removed from V and 4 bases from J, the gap between germline ends came to 18 bases. The germline V gene encodes CDR1 MDHEN and CDR2 SYDVKM.

The genes are TRBV2 and TRBJ2-2; TRBD1 might be the D (5 bases). There are 15 residues in the CDR3. Germline CDR1 is SNHLY and CDR2 is FYNNEI. Trimming pared 4 bases from V and 0 bases from J, leaving 9 bases between. CDR3 loop: CASSAQGSNTGELFF. The CDR3 DNA is TGTGCCAGCAGTGCCCAGGGCTCGAACACCGGGGAGCTGTTTTTT.

The chain combines TRBV2 with TRBJ2-1, with 8 bases lining up with TRBD2. Unmatched junction bases numbered 4, after V lost 9 bases and J lost 6 bases. Per germline, CDR1 SNHLY and CDR2 FYNNEI. The CDR3 extends over 12 amino acids. The chain's CDR3 is CASTGGVNEQFF. CDR3 sequence (DNA): TGTGCCAGTACGGGAGGGGTCAATGAGCAGTTCTTC.

The CDR3 nucleotides read TGCGCCAGCAGCCACACGCCGACCGGGACTAGCGGGAGGAAGTACTTC. This encodes CASSHTPTGTSGRKYF. The rearrangement joins TRBV5-1 to TRBJ2-7, with 15 bases that match TRBD2. Germline V gives CDR1 SGHRS, CDR2 YFSETQ. V was pared by 4 bases and J by 11 bases, with 13 bases of the junction left unmatched. This CDR3 comprises 16 residues.

The gene calls are TRBV27 and TRBJ2-5, with D perhaps assigned TRBD1 or TRBD2 (5 bases each). Trimming removed 5 bases at V and 0 bases at J, with 13 bases between. Germline V gives CDR1 MNHEY, CDR2 SMNVEV (reference sequence). The CDR3 covers 15 residues. The CDR3, as DNA: TGTGCCAGCAGTGCCCTCGGGGCGTACCAAGAGACCCAGTACTTC. It translates to CASSALGAYQETQYF.

This clone has a handful of counts. The chain employs TRBV2 and TRBJ2-7; 11 bases align to TRBD2. The junction had 10 bases not matched to a gene; V was cut back by 11 bases and J by 1 base. Per the germline V gene, CDR1 is SNHLY and CDR2 is FYNNEI. The length of the CDR3 is 15 residues. The CDR3 loop is CAALSLAGESYEQYF. DNA of the CDR3: TGTGCCGCCTTATCACTAGCGGGGGAATCCTACGAGCAGTACTTC.

This sequence joins TRBV16 and TRBJ2-7; 9 bases fit TRBD2. Germline values: CDR1 KGHSY, CDR2 FQNENV. The trim removed 0 bases at V and 7 bases at J, leaving 13 bases unmatched. CDR3 length: 17 amino acids. CDR3 amino acids: CASSQSLGTSKVGEQYF. CDR3 nucleotide sequence: TGTGCCAGCAGCCAATCCCTAGGGACTAGCAAAGTGGGGGAGCAGTACTTC.

The chain is built from TRBV19 and TRBJ1-1; TRBD1 might be the D (5 bases). The germline V gene encodes CDR1 LNHDA and CDR2 SQIVND (reference sequence). The CDR3 spans 15 residues. Trimming shortened V by 6 bases and J by 0 bases, and 14 bases separated the two germline ends. CDR3 loop: CASSRRDIMNTEAFF. The DNA of the CDR3 is TGTGCCAGTAGCCGCAGGGATATAATGAACACTGAAGCTTTCTTT.

This clone was counted between two and nine times. The rearrangement joins TRBV6-4 to TRBJ1-5; possibly TRBD1 for D (6 bases). V was cut by 6 bases and J by 4 bases, with 16 bases left in between. The germline gives CDR1 MRHNA, CDR2 SNTAGT. CDR3 length: 15 amino acids. The CDR3 bases are TGTGCCAGCAGCGAAGCAGCCGGGACAAATCAGCCCCAGCATTTT. This encodes CASSEAAGTNQPQHF.

This clone appeared many times. Additional DNA sequences in this sample encode the identical CDR3. The chain joins TRBV5-4 to TRBJ2-7; possibly TRBD1 for D (5 bases). The germline CDR1 and CDR2 sequences are SGHNT and YYREEE (reference sequence). The CDR3 contains 15 residues. V shed 7 bases and J shed 0 bases, with 17 bases lying between them. The CDR3 region has the DNA TGTGCCAGCGGAAATGGGGTTGGGGCCTCCTACGAGCAGTACTTC. Its translation is CASGNGVGASYEQYF. The variable domain in full, completed from reference TRBV5-4 and TRBJ2-7, reads ETGVTQSPTHLIKTRGQQVTLRCSSQSGHNTVSWYQQALGQGPQFIFQYYREEENGRGNFPPRFSGLQFPNYSSELNVNALELDDSALYLCASGNGVGASYEQYFGPGTRLTVT.

The chain carries TRBV29-1 and TRBJ1-1; 8 bases line up with TRBD1. V was clipped by 3 bases and J by 7 bases; unmatched bases: 4. In germline, CDR1 is SQVTM, CDR2 ANQGSEA. This CDR3 has 12 amino acids. CDR3 DNA sequence: TGCAGCGTTGATGAGGGGACAGGTGAAGCTTTCTTT. It yields the protein CSVDEGTGEAFF.

This clone appeared once. The V call is TRBV29-1, the J call TRBJ2-2; no clear D gene. Trimming removed 1 base at V and 6 bases at J, with 3 bases between. Germline CDR1 and CDR2: SQVTM and ANQGSEA. CDR3 length equals 11 residues. Here the CDR3 DNA reads TGCAGCGTTGAAGTGGCCGGGGAGCTGTTTTTT. Protein sequence: CSVEVAGELFF.

The chain links TRBV4-1 to TRBJ2-2; 7 positions match TRBD1. This CDR3 region has 15 residues. Germline values: CDR1 MGHRA, CDR2 YSYEKL. V trimming: 6 bases; J trimming: 0 bases; junction bases outside the gene matches: 4. The CDR3 region is CASSRGTANTGELFF. CDR3 in DNA: TGCGCCAGCAGTAGAGGGACAGCGAACACCGGGGAGCTGTTTTTT.

Here the CDR3 DNA reads TGTGCCAGCAGTTTAAAAGGTCCCGGTTTTTTGGATGAGCAGTTCTTC. Its protein is CASSLKGPGFLDEQFF. V gene TRBV27 combines with J gene TRBJ2-1; D is unresolved. V dropped 2 bases and J dropped 8 bases, with 19 bases sitting between them. This CDR3 is 16 amino acids long. CDR1 and CDR2 (germline): MNHEY, SMNVEV (reference sequence).

The V call is TRBV28, the J call TRBJ1-1; possible D gene TRBD1, 6 bases. This CDR3 comprises 13 residues. CDR1 is MDHEN and CDR2 is SYDVKM in the germline V gene. Trimming left V 3 bases short and J 7 bases short, with 12 bases between. CDR3 in amino acids: CASSLPGGGEAFF. The CDR3, as DNA: TGTGCCAGCAGTTTGCCGGGGGGCGGTGAAGCTTTCTTT. Full variable domain (outside the CDR3, taken from reference TRBV28 and TRBJ1-1): DVKVTQSSRYLVKRTGEKVFLECVQDMDHENMFWYRQDPGLGLRLIYFSYDVKMKEKGDIPEGYSVSREKKERFSLILESASTNQTSMYLCASSLPGGGEAFFGQGTRLTVV.

The chain joins TRBV29-1 to TRBJ2-1, with D tentatively TRBD2 (5 bases). Trimming pared 3 bases from V and 10 bases from J, leaving 22 bases between. The CDR3 consists of 15 residues. Germline assignment: CDR1 SQVTM and CDR2 ANQGSEA. For the CDR3, the DNA is TGCAGCGTTGACTTCGGACGGACTCCATGGGAGGAGCAGTTCTTC. This codes for CSVDFGRTPWEEQFF.

The chain links TRBV28 to TRBJ2-2; 8 nucleotides match TRBD2. V lost 6 bases to trimming and J lost 4 bases; unmatched junction nucleotides: 10. The V gene's germline CDR1 is MDHEN and CDR2 SYDVKM. The CDR3 totals 16 residues. The CDR3 loop is CASSSGLAILTGELFF. CDR3 DNA sequence: TGTGCCAGCAGCTCAGGACTAGCCATACTCACCGGGGAGCTGTTTTTT.

The sample holds one count of this clone. V is TRBV11-2 and J is TRBJ2-3; 10 positions agree with TRBD2. Germline CDR1 reads SGHAT; CDR2 reads FQNNGV. The CDR3 extends over 17 amino acids. V lost 5 bases and J lost 4; bases outside the gene matches: 12. The CDR3 DNA sequence: TGTGCCAGCAGCCCAGGGGCTAGCGGGAGCTTCCCAGATACGCAGTATTTT. Translated, it gives CASSPGASGSFPDTQYF.

The gene calls are TRBV11-2 and TRBJ2-3; 7 bases align to TRBD2. From germline, CDR1 is SGHAT and CDR2 FQNNGV. The CDR3 is made up of 18 amino acids. With V trimmed by 1 base and J by 2 bases, 12 bases remained unmatched. This CDR3 reads CASSLVGRSGTTTDTQYF. The CDR3 region has the DNA TGTGCCAGCAGCTTAGTGGGCCGCAGCGGGACCACCACAGATACGCAGTATTTT.

Points on this clone: This same CDR3 is encoded by further DNA sequences in the sample. This chain connects TRBV19 to TRBJ2-1, with D possibly being TRBD2 (6 bases). The V gene's germline CDR1 is LNHDA and CDR2 SQIVND (reference sequence). V gave up 1 base and J gave up 8 bases, with 6 bases separating them. The CDR3 spans 12 residues. The CDR3 sequence: CASSIGGDEQFF. CDR3 sequence (DNA): TGTGCCAGTAGTATAGGGGGGGATGAGCAGTTCTTC.

For this clone: One end of the junction varies from germline; a read error may be responsible. CDR3 DNA: TGTGCCAGCAGTGTTCGAGAGGACAGCTCCTACAATGAGCAGTTCTTC. Its protein is CASSVREDSSYNEQFF. The chain is built from TRBV10-3 and TRBJ2-1, with D perhaps matching TRBD1 (6 bases). The CDR3 length is 16 residues. CDR1 and CDR2 from the germline V gene are ENHRY and SYGVKD.

The rearrangement joins TRBV6-1 to TRBJ2-7; D not resolved. The V gene's germline CDR1 is MNHNS and CDR2 SASEGT. V was pared by 7 bases and J by 2 bases, with 15 bases between. CDR3 size: 14 residues. This CDR3 is CASTQSFPAYEQYF. The DNA of the CDR3 is TGTGCCAGCACCCAGTCGTTTCCAGCCTACGAGCAGTACTTC.

The gene calls are TRBV28 and TRBJ1-2; 7 bases match TRBD1. Germline V gene lookup returns CDR1 MDHEN and CDR2 SYDVKM. The CDR3 consists of 16 residues. The junction had 10 bases not matched to a gene; V was cut back by 6 bases and J by 0 bases. This CDR3 is CASRPTGEATNYGYTF. In nucleotides, the CDR3 is TGTGCCAGCAGACCCACAGGGGAAGCGACTAACTATGGCTACACCTTC.

The chain joins TRBV6-5 to TRBJ2-3, with D possibly being TRBD1 (7 bases). Germline CDR1 MNHEY, CDR2 SVGAGI. The CDR3 sequence is 14 residues long. V was pared by 5 bases and J by 4 bases, with 13 bases between. The CDR3 reads CASSETGRPDTQYF. The CDR3 DNA reads TGTGCCAGCAGTGAGACAGGGAGGCCAGATACGCAGTATTTT.

This rearrangement joins TRBV4-1 to TRBJ1-1, with D hard to call. V was cut by 0 bases and J by 1 base, with 6 bases left in between. The CDR3 has 14 residues. Germline CDR1 is MGHRA and CDR2 is YSYEKL. CDR3 sequence reads: CASSQENRNTEAFF. DNA of the CDR3: TGCGCCAGCAGCCAAGAAAACAGGAACACTGAAGCTTTCTTT.